This is a list of T cell receptor beta chains from one sample in a study of shared clonotypes between healthy human individuals. TCRdb's table, derived via immunoSEQ multiplex PCR, lists solely in-frame clones and lacks some. Of 2 million to 2.5 million clones in the sample, around 95% were seen once. The sample comprised naive CD4+ T cells sorted from blood. Receptors were obtained from a man younger than 30 in good health. Both conserved end residues are part of each CDR3. A D gene is named only where the DNA matches it firmly. Only part of the rows carry a size: once, few, many, or a class if the clone is expanded.

V gene	J gene	D gene	clone size	CDR3 protein	CDR3 DNA
TRBV2	TRBJ2-7	.	.	CASRGGSYEQYF	TGTGCCAGCAGGGGGGGATCCTACGAGCAGTACTTC
TRBV7-7	TRBJ2-2	TRBD1	.	CASSPRDRGLGRTGELFF	TGTGCTAGCAGCCCTCGGGACAGGGGGCTAGGTAGGACCGGGGAGCTGTTTTTT
TRBV28	TRBJ2-3	TRBD1	once	CASSTGSPDTQYF	TGTGCCAGCTCGACAGGGTCTCCAGATACGCAGTATTTT
TRBV10-3	TRBJ2-3	.	.	CATTVGDTDTQYF	TGTGCCACCACGGTGGGGGATACAGATACGCAGTATTTT
TRBV18	TRBJ1-4	.	once	CASSPPGQLEKLFF	TGTGCCAGCTCACCACCCGGACAGTTGGAAAAACTGTTTTTT
TRBV28	TRBJ1-5	TRBD1	.	CAVGQGGIRPQHF	TGTGCCGTGGGACAGGGTGGCATACGGCCCCAGCATTTT
TRBV10-3	TRBJ2-1	TRBD2	.	CAISQTSGVYNEQFF	TGTGCCATCAGTCAAACTAGCGGAGTCTACAATGAGCAGTTCTTC
TRBV30	TRBJ1-2	.	.	CAWSEGGAYGYTF	TGTGCCTGGAGTGAGGGGGGGGCGTACGGCTACACCTTC
TRBV29-1	TRBJ1-1	.	.	CSVVDVEGTTEAFF	TGCAGCGTTGTGGACGTCGAAGGGACCACTGAAGCTTTCTTT
TRBV30	TRBJ2-7	.	.	CAWSVGAGLSYEQYF	TGTGCCTGGAGTGTTGGTGCAGGTTTATCCTACGAGCAGTACTTC
TRBV4-1	TRBJ2-1	TRBD2	.	CASSQDGPWTSGRIQFF	TGCGCCAGCAGCCAAGATGGCCCCTGGACTAGCGGGAGGATTCAGTTCTTC
TRBV7-2	TRBJ1-1	.	.	CASTVRLGGTEAFF	TGTGCCAGCACGGTCAGGTTGGGGGGCACTGAAGCTTTCTTT
TRBV2	TRBJ1-6	.	.	CASRSQGSPLHF	TGTGCCAGCCGGAGTCAGGGTTCACCCCTCCACTTT
TRBV5-8	TRBJ2-3	.	.	CASSLDRDGDTQYF	TGTGCCAGCAGCTTGGATCGGGACGGAGATACGCAGTATTTT
TRBV19	TRBJ1-2	TRBD1	.	CASSAPRGRRDYGYTF	TGTGCCAGTAGTGCCCCCAGGGGGCGTCGGGACTATGGCTACACCTTC
TRBV4-3	TRBJ2-6	.	.	CASSPSVAGANVLTF	TGCGCCAGCAGCCCGTCGGTCGCTGGGGCCAACGTCCTGACTTTC
TRBV6-6	TRBJ1-3	.	.	CASSYQGLSSGNTIYF	TGTGCCAGCAGTTACCAAGGTTTGTCCTCTGGAAACACCATATATTTT
TRBV9	TRBJ1-1	.	.	CASSVAPTSNTEAFF	TGTGCCAGCAGCGTAGCCCCGACGTCGAACACTGAAGCTTTCTTT
TRBV5-6	TRBJ2-3	.	.	CASSLAYRGHPSTDTQYF	TGTGCCAGCAGCTTGGCGTATAGGGGACACCCTAGCACAGATACGCAGTATTTT
TRBV15	TRBJ2-1	.	.	CATGGSKRNEQFF	TGTGCCACCGGAGGCTCCAAGAGGAATGAGCAGTTCTTC
TRBV4-3	TRBJ2-2	TRBD1	once	CASSHLLGQGAAGELFF	TGCGCCAGCAGCCACCTCCTAGGGCAGGGGGCCGCCGGGGAGCTGTTTTTT
TRBV29-1	TRBJ2-7	.	.	CSVATGLCEQYF	TGCAGCGTTGCAACCGGACTGTGCGAGCAGTACTTC
TRBV18	TRBJ2-7	TRBD2	.	CASSPTSGGLPPYEQYF	TGTGCCAGCTCCCCGACTAGCGGGGGGCTACCCCCCTACGAGCAGTACTTC
TRBV10-3	TRBJ2-7	.	.	CAISGDEGLYEQYF	TGTGCCATCAGTGGCGACGAGGGCCTATACGAGCAGTACTTC
TRBV9	TRBJ2-1	.	.	CASNAPGTLTYNEQFF	TGTGCCAGCAATGCCCCCGGGACCTTAACCTACAATGAGCAGTTCTTC
TRBV5-1	TRBJ1-6	.	.	CASSLGAGGSNSPLHF	TGCGCCAGCAGCTTGGGAGCAGGAGGGAGCAATTCACCCCTCCACTTT
TRBV25-1	TRBJ1-2	TRBD1	.	CASSEGFRADRGFGYTF	TGTGCCAGCAGTGAAGGGTTCCGGGCGGACAGGGGATTTGGCTACACCTTC
TRBV10-2	TRBJ2-7	TRBD2	.	CASFPGLAGVPFLYF	TGCGCCAGCTTCCCGGGACTAGCGGGAGTCCCTTTTTTGTACTTC
TRBV29-1	TRBJ1-1	.	.	CSVERALGTEAFF	TGCAGCGTTGAAAGGGCACTGGGGACTGAAGCTTTCTTT
TRBV5-1	TRBJ2-6	.	.	CASSFRDSGANVLTF	TGCGCCAGCAGCTTCCGGGACTCTGGGGCCAACGTCCTGACTTTC
TRBV4-1	TRBJ2-7	.	.	CASTKPGTYEQYF	TGCGCCAGCACAAAACCGGGAACCTACGAGCAGTACTTC
TRBV29-1	TRBJ2-7	TRBD1	.	CSVPGQLPYEQYF	TGCAGCGTCCCGGGACAGCTTCCCTACGAGCAGTACTTC
TRBV6-1	TRBJ2-7	TRBD1	once	CASSEGPGQGVYEQYF	TGTGCCAGCAGTGAAGGCCCGGGACAGGGGGTTTACGAGCAGTACTTC
TRBV30	TRBJ2-7	TRBD1	once	CAWGQGDEQYF	TGTGCCTGGGGACAGGGGGATGAGCAGTACTTC
TRBV10-3	TRBJ2-3	.	.	CAISADTDTQYF	TGTGCCATCAGTGCTGACACAGATACGCAGTATTTT
TRBV4-1	TRBJ2-3	.	.	CASSPGLNTDTQYF	TGCGCCAGCAGCCCAGGACTTAACACAGATACGCAGTATTTT
TRBV4-1	TRBJ1-5	.	.	CASSHNSAAGFSNQPQHF	TGCGCCAGCAGCCACAATTCCGCGGCGGGGTTTAGCAATCAGCCCCAGCATTTT
TRBV11-2	TRBJ2-3	TRBD2	.	CASSFTSGTTDTQYF	TGTGCCAGCAGCTTCACTAGCGGGACCACAGATACGCAGTATTTT
TRBV11-2	TRBJ2-7	.	once	CASSLAPPYEQYF	TGTGCCAGCAGCTTAGCCCCCCCCTACGAGCAGTACTTC
TRBV6-5	TRBJ2-7	.	.	CASSYSRQLVGYEQYF	TGTGCCAGCAGTTACTCGAGGCAGTTAGTTGGGTACGAGCAGTACTTC
TRBV4-3	TRBJ1-4	.	.	CASSQFNSATNEKLFF	TGCGCCAGCAGCCAATTTAACAGTGCAACTAATGAAAAACTGTTTTTT
TRBV4-3	TRBJ1-4	TRBD1	.	CASGYGDSLNEKLFF	TGCGCCAGCGGTTACGGGGACAGCCTTAATGAAAAACTGTTTTTT
TRBV29-1	TRBJ1-1	TRBD1	.	CSGQGVVNTEAFF	TGCAGCGGTCAGGGGGTTGTGAACACTGAAGCTTTCTTT
TRBV15	TRBJ2-1	.	.	CATSRDPDMYEQFF	TGTGCCACCAGCAGAGACCCAGATATGTATGAGCAGTTCTTC
TRBV10-3	TRBJ2-7	.	.	CAGGPSYEQYF	TGTGCAGGCGGTCCCTCCTACGAGCAGTACTTC
TRBV4-1	TRBJ2-5	.	.	CASSQLSTGGAETQYF	TGCGCCAGCAGCCAACTCTCTACTGGGGGAGCGGAGACCCAGTACTTC
TRBV25-1	TRBJ2-5	.	.	CASSPLGRGDQETQYF	TGTGCCAGCAGTCCCCTGGGAAGGGGGGACCAAGAGACCCAGTACTTC
TRBV29-1	TRBJ2-4	.	.	CSVRGRLAKNIQYF	TGCAGCGTCCGGGGTCGGTTAGCCAAAAACATTCAGTACTTC
TRBV6-6	TRBJ1-5	.	.	CASSYGSNQPQHF	TGTGCCAGCAGTTATGGTAGCAATCAGCCCCAGCATTTT
TRBV28	TRBJ1-6	.	.	CASSYRYPSSYNSPLHF	TGTGCCAGCAGTTATCGTTATCCTAGCTCCTATAATTCACCCCTCCACTTT
TRBV5-6	TRBJ1-4	.	once	CASSLVRLQPNEKLFF	TGTGCCAGCAGCTTGGTACGTTTACAGCCGAATGAAAAACTGTTTTTT
TRBV4-3	TRBJ1-6	.	.	CASSRDGYSPLHF	TGCGCCAGCAGCCGCGACGGGTATTCACCCCTCCACTTT
TRBV28	TRBJ2-1	TRBD2	.	CASSSPGLAAENEQFF	TGTGCCAGCAGTTCCCCCGGACTAGCGGCGGAAAATGAGCAGTTCTTC
TRBV29-1	TRBJ1-1	.	.	CSVVRHLNTEAFF	TGCAGCGTTGTAAGACACCTGAACACTGAAGCTTTCTTT
TRBV21-1	TRBJ1-2	.	.	CASSKGPFRDSYGYTF	TGTGCCAGCAGCAAAGGCCCTTTTCGGGATAGCTATGGCTACACCTTC
TRBV7-2	TRBJ2-3	TRBD2	.	CASSSQAGGRDTQYF	TGTGCCAGCAGCAGCCAGGCGGGAGGGAGAGATACGCAGTATTTT
TRBV27	TRBJ1-5	TRBD1	.	CASSSGTGGWPQHF	TGTGCCAGCAGTTCCGGGACAGGGGGCTGGCCCCAGCATTTT
TRBV2	TRBJ1-5	TRBD1	few	CASRGTVEPQHF	TGTGCCAGCAGGGGGACAGTGGAGCCCCAGCATTTT